Sequencing of this TCR beta chain was carried out in a study of cytomegalovirus exposure and HLA in healthy donors. It was with 60 Vbeta and 13 Jbeta primers that the PCR ran. TCRdb keeps only in-frame clones here, not all; method: immunoSEQ multiplex PCR. This sample has under 90,000 clones, with around 80% found just once. Losses at the gene ends were 6 bases for V and 5 bases for J; bases not matched to a gene: 11. The CDR3 totals 15 residues. Germline assignment: CDR1 MGHRA and CDR2 YSYEKL. The J gene is TRBJ1-1, the V gene TRBV4-1; 8 bases match TRBD1. The sequenced sample was PBMCs. The receptor comes from a man aged 40-55 years in good health and CMV-seronegative. CDR3 bases: TGCGCCAGCAGTCGCGAGGACAGGGCCGGAACTGAAGCTTTCTTT. Amino acid sequence: CASSREDRAGTEAFF.